This T cell receptor (beta chain) was found in a study of blood T cell repertoires in COVID-19. Some clones are missing from TCRdb's copy, which holds only in-frame ones; the method was immunoSEQ multiplex PCR. The sample records fewer than 300,000 clones, around 87% being singletons. The length of the CDR3 is 17 residues. V lost 0 bases, J lost 0 bases, and 6 bases stayed unmatched. Germline CDR1 and CDR2: MNHEY and SVGEGT. Sequenced: peripheral blood. The sequence came from a woman aged 50 to 60 with acute or convalescent COVID-19. This chain joins TRBV6-2 or TRBV6-3 and TRBJ2-7; 9 bases line up with TRBD2. The CDR3, as DNA: TGTGCCAGCAGTTACTCCTACTCGACTAGCGGCTCCTACGAGCAGTACTTC. Translated: CASSYSYSTSGSYEQYF.